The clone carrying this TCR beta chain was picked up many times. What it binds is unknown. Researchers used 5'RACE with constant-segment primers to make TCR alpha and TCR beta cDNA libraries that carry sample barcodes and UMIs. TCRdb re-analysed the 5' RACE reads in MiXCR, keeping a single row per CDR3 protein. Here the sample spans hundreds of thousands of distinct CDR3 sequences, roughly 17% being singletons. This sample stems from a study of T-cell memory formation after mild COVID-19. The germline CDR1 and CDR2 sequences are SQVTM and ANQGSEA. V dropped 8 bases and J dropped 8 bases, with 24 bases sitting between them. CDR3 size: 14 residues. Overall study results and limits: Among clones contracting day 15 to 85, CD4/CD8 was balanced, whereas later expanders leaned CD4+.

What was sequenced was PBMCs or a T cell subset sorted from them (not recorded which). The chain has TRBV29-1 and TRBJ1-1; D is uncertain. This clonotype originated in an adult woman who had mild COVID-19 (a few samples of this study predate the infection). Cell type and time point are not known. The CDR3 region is CSFLGLSLASEAFF. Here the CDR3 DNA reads TGCAGCTTCTTGGGATTGAGTCTGGCTTCGGAAGCTTTCTTT.